The T cell receptor beta chain described here comes from a study of tumor and adjacent non-tumor tissue in lung cancer. The template was RNA from unsorted bulk tissue. This clonotype has a count of ten or more. The library came from three nested PCR rounds adapted from ARM-PCR protocols. MiXCR, run by TCRdb on the multiplex PCR reads, gives a single entry per CDR3 protein. The table lists tens of thousands of distinct CDR3 sequences, roughly 56% of them singletons. CDR1 is PRHDT, CDR2 FYEKMQ, per germline (reference sequence). CDR3 size: 13 residues. V was cut by 3 bases and J by 2 bases, with 8 bases left in between.

Sequenced input: lung tumor tissue. The chain combines TRBV13 with TRBJ2-7; weak D call: TRBD2 (6 bases). The receptor was isolated from a man in his forties or fifties with non-small cell lung cancer. The CDR3 protein is CASSLGLAYEQYF. The DNA for the CDR3 is TGTGCCAGCAGCTTGGGACTGGCCTACGAGCAGTACTTC. The full variable domain, rest sourced from reference TRBV13 and TRBJ2-7, is AAGVIQSPRHLIKEKRETATLKCYPIPRHDTVYWYQQGPGQDPQFLISFYEKMQSDKGSIPDRFSAQQFSDYHSELNMSSLELGDSALYFCASSLGLAYEQYFGPGTRLTVT.